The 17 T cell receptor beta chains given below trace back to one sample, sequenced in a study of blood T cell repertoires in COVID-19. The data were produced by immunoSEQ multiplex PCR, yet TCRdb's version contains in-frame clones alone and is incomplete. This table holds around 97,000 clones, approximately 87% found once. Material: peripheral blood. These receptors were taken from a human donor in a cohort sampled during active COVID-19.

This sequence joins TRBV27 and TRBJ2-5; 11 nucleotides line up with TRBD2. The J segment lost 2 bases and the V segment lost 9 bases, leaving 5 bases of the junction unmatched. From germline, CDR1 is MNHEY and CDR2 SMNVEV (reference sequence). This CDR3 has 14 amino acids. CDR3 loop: CASSLAGGQETQYF. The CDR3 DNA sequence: TGTGCCAGTTCGTTAGCGGGGGGGCAAGAGACCCAGTACTTC.

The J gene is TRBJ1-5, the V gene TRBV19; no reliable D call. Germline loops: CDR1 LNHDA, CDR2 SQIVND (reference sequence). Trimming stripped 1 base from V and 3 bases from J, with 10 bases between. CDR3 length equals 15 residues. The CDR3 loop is CASSIGGLINQPQHF. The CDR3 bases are TGTGCCAGTAGTATAGGTGGACTGATCAATCAGCCCCAGCATTTT.

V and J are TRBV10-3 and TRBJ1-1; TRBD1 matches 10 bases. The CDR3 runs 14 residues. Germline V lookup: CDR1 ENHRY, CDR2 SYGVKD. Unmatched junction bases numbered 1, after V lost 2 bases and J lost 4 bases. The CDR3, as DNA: TGTGCCATCAGTGAGAGGACAGGGGGCACTGAAGCTTTCTTT. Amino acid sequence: CAISERTGGTEAFF.

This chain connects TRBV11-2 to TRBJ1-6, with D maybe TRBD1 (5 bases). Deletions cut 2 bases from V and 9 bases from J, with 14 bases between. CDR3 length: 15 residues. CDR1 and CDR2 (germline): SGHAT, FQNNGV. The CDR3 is CASSLTATGASPLHF. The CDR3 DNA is TGTGCCAGCAGCTTAACGGCTACTGGGGCTTCACCCCTCCACTTT. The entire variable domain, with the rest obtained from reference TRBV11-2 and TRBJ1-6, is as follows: EAGVAQSPRYKIIEKRQSVAFWCNPISGHATLYWYQQILGQGPKLLIQFQNNGVVDDSQLPKDRFSAERLKGVDSTLKIQPAKLEDSAVYLCASSLTATGASPLHFGNGTRLTVT.

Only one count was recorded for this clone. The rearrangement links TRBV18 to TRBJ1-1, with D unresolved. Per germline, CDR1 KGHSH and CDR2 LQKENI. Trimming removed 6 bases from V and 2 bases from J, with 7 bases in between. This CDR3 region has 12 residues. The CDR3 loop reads CASSTSNTEAFF. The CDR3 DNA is TGTGCCAGCTCGACATCCAACACTGAAGCTTTCTTT.

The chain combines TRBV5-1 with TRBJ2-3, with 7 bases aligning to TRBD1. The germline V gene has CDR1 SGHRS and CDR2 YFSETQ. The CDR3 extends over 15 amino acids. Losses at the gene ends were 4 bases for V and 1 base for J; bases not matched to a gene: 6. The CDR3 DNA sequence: TGCGCCAGCAGCAAAGACAGGGACCGCACAGATACGCAGTATTTT. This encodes CASSKDRDRTDTQYF.

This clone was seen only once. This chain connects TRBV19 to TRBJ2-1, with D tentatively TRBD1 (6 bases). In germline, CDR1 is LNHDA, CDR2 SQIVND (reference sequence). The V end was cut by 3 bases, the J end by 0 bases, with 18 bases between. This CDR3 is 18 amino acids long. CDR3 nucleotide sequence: TGTGCCAGTAGTATGACGGGACACTTCTCGAGCTCCTACAATGAGCAGTTCTTC. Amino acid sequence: CASSMTGHFSSSYNEQFF.

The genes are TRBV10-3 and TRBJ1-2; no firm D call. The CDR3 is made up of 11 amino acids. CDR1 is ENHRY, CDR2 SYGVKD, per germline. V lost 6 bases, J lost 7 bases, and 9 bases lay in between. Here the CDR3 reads CAISSSGGYTF. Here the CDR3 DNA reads TGTGCCATCAGCTCTTCGGGTGGCTACACCTTC.

Written as DNA, the CDR3 is TGTGCCAGCAGTTCCGGACAGGGGAACAATCAGCCCCAGCATTTT. It encodes CASSSGQGNNQPQHF. The chain joins TRBV28 to TRBJ1-5; the match to TRBD1 covers 9 bases. The germline V gene encodes CDR1 MDHEN and CDR2 SYDVKM. The J segment lost 3 bases and the V segment lost 4 bases, leaving 4 bases of the junction unmatched. The CDR3 is 15 amino acids.

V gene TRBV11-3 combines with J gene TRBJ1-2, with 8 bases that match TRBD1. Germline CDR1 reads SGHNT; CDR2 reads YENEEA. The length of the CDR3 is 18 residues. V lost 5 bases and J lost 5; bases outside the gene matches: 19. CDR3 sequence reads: CASSRPGTGLKCWYGYTF. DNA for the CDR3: TGTGCCAGCAGCCGACCGGGGACAGGCCTGAAATGTTGGTATGGCTACACCTTC. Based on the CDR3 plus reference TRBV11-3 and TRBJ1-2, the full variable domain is EAGVVQSPRYKIIEKKQPVAFWCNPISGHNTLYWYLQNLGQGPELLIRYENEEAVDDSQLPKDRFSAERLKGVDSTLKIQPAELGDSAVYLCASSRPGTGLKCWYGYTFGSGTRLTVV.

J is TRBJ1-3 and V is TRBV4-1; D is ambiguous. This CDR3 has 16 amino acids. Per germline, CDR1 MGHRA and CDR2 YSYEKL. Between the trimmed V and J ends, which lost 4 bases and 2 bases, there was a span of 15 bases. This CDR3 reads CASSPLLALAGNTIYF. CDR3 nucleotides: TGCGCCAGCAGCCCCCTCCTCGCGTTGGCTGGAAACACCATATATTTT.

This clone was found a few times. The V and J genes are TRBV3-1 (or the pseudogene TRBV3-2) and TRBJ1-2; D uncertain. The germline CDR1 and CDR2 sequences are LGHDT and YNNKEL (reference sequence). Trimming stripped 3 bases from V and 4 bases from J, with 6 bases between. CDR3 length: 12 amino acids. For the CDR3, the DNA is TGTGCCAGCAGCCAGTCCTCCTATGGCTACACCTTC. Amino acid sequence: CASSQSSYGYTF.

The CDR3 bases are TGTGCCAGCTCACCGCAACTAGCGGGGAGCTCCTACAATGAGCAGTTCTTC. It is translated as CASSPQLAGSSYNEQFF. The rearrangement uses TRBV18 and TRBJ2-1, with 10 bases aligning to TRBD2. The CDR3 runs 17 residues. Germline V gene lookup returns CDR1 KGHSH and CDR2 LQKENI. J gave up 0 bases and V 3 bases, and 5 bases lay outside the gene matches. The full variable domain, its missing parts supplied by reference TRBV18 and TRBJ2-1, is NAGVMQNPRHLVRRRGQEARLRCSPMKGHSHVYWYRQLPEEGLKFMVYLQKENIIDESGMPKERFSAEFPKEGPSILRIQQVVRGDSAAYFCASSPQLAGSSYNEQFFGPGTRLTVL.

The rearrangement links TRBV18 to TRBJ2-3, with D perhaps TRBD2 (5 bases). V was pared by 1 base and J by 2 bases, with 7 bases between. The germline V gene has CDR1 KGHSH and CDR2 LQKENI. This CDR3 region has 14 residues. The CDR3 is CASSPLATTDTQYF. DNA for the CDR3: TGTGCCAGCTCACCACTAGCGACCACAGATACGCAGTATTTT.

The CDR3 reads CASGPDRGADSPLHF. The DNA of the CDR3 is TGTGCTAGCGGTCCGGACAGGGGTGCCGATTCACCCCTCCACTTT. The chain combines TRBV6-5 with TRBJ1-6, with 9 bases fitting TRBD1. Looked up from germline, CDR1 is MNHEY and CDR2 is SVGAGI. The CDR3 sequence is 15 residues long.

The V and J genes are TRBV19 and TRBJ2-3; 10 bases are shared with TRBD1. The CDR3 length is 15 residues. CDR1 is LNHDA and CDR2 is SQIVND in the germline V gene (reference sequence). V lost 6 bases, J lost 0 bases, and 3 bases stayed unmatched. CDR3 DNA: TGTGCCAGTAGGGGGACAGGGGTTAGCACAGATACGCAGTATTTT. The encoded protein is CASRGTGVSTDTQYF.

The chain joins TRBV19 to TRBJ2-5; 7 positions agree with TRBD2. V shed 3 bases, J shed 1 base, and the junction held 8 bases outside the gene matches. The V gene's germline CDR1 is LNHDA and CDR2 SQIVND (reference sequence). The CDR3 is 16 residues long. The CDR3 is CASSIAGAPRQETQYF. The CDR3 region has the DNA TGTGCCAGTAGTATCGCGGGAGCCCCCCGCCAAGAGACCCAGTACTTC. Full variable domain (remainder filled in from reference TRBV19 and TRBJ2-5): DGGITQSPKYLFRKEGQNVTLSCEQNLNHDAMYWYRQDPGQGLRLIYYSQIVNDFQKGDIAEGYSVSREKKESFPLTVTSAQKNPTAFYLCASSIAGAPRQETQYFGPGTRLLVL.